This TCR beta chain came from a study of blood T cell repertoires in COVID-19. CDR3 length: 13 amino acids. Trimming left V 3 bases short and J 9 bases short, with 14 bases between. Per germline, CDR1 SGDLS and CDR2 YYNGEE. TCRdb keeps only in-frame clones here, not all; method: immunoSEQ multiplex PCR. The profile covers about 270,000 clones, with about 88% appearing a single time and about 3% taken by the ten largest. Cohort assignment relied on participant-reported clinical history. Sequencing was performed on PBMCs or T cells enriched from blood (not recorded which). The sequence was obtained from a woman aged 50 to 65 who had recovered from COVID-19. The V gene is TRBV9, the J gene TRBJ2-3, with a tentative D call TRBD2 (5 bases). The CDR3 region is CASSAQTRSTQYF. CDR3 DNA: TGTGCCAGCAGCGCACAAACTAGGTCGACGCAGTATTTT.